The T cell receptor beta chain under discussion was sequenced for a study of cytomegalovirus exposure and HLA in healthy donors. Study-level results: The authors enumerated roughly 160 TCR beta chains as linked to cytomegalovirus.

In the case of this clone: The antigen is unknown.

The ends lost 5 bases at V and 9 bases at J; junction bases unmatched: 9. Germline CDR1 SEHNR, CDR2 FQNEAQ (reference sequence). The CDR3 runs 14 residues. The table came from immunoSEQ multiplex PCR; TCRdb's copy has only in-frame clones and leaves some out. The sample holds tens of thousands of clones, roughly 96% seen once. The clonotype comes from a man younger than 30 in good health and CMV-seronegative. V usage is TRBV7-9 and J usage is TRBJ2-1; 8 bases are a match to TRBD1. Sequenced sample: PBMCs. The CDR3 sequence: CASSEQGGWSEQFF. In nucleotides, the CDR3 is TGTGCCAGCAGCGAACAGGGGGGTTGGAGTGAGCAGTTCTTC.